The TCR beta chain described here comes from a study of neurological immune-mediated disorders. Study outcomes and limitations: Expanded clones shared no identical CDR3 amino acid sequences across subjects, which suggested private TCR-beta repertoires in all groups.

Ten or more counts support this clonotype. The antigen remains unidentified. V dropped 11 bases and J dropped 0 bases, with 7 bases sitting between them. CDR1 and CDR2 from the germline V gene are SEHNR and FQNEAQ (reference sequence). The CDR3 totals 12 residues. The cDNA was synthesized by 5'RACE incorporating 10-nucleotide random UMIs. MiXCR was run by TCRdb on the 5' RACE reads, yielding one entry per CDR3 protein. The repertoire holds under 45,000 distinct CDR3 sequences, with approximately 2.4% as singletons. This TCR derives from a man aged 50-59 years with multiple sclerosis. The sequenced sample was PBMCs. This chain uses TRBV7-9 with TRBJ2-2; D uncertain. The CDR3 protein is CAGSSNTGELFF. As DNA, the CDR3 is TGTGCCGGATCTTCGAACACCGGGGAGCTGTTTTTT.